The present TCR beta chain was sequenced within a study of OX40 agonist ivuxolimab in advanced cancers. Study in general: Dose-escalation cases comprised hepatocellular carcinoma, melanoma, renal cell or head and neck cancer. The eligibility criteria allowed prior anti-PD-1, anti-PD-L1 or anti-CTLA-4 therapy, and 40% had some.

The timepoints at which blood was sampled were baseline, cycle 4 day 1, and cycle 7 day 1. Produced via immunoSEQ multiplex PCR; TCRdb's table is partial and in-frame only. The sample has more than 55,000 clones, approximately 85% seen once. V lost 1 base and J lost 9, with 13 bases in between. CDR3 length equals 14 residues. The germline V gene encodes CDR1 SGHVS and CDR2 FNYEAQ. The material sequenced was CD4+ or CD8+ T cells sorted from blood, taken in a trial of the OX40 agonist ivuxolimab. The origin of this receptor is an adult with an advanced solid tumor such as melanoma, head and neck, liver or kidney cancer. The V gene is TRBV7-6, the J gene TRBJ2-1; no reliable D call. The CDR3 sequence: CASSLEAGGGEQFF. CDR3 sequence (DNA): TGTGCCAGCAGCTTAGAGGCAGGTGGTGGTGAGCAGTTCTTC.